This entry features one TCR beta chain sequence. Per the original data handling: Nucleated cell number was recorded as an estimate derived from reference gene primer amplification. The table came from immunoSEQ multiplex PCR; TCRdb's copy has only in-frame clones and leaves some out. V, J and clone size were drawn from that table, and D and trimming were deduced from the DNA. Of fewer than 110,000 clones listed, 87% are singletons. These data belong to a study of blood T cell repertoires in COVID-19. Study-level background: Researchers got acute and convalescent COVID-19 samples from the United States, Italy and Spain. Sample material is recorded as cDNA or gDNA derived from T cells, B-cell-depleted T cells, or PBMCs.

The CDR3 runs to 14 residues. Germline V gene sequence: CDR1 KGHSH, CDR2 LQKENI. Deletions cut 6 bases from V and 7 bases from J, with 16 bases between. The sequencing sample was made of peripheral blood. The chain carries TRBV18 and TRBJ1-5, with TRBD1 as a possible D gene (6 bases). This TCR was sampled from a woman aged 30 to 39 with acute or convalescent COVID-19. CDR3 residues: CASSPSRGDQPQHF. CDR3 nucleotides: TGTGCCAGCTCCCCCTCCAGGGGAGACCAGCCCCAGCATTTT.